This passage covers 21 T cell receptor beta chains from one sample sequenced in a study of blood T cell repertoires in COVID-19. Only in-frame clones appear in the TCRdb table, and some are missing; sequencing was by immunoSEQ multiplex PCR. The table shows over 25,000 clones, with just over 85% occurring only once. Sequencing was performed on peripheral blood. All receptors come from a woman aged 45 to 65 with active COVID-19.

This chain links TRBV5-1 with TRBJ2-3; no firm D call. CDR1 is SGHRS and CDR2 is YFSETQ in the germline V gene. Trimming took 6 bases from V and 3 from J, leaving 14 bases between them. This CDR3 region has 14 residues. The CDR3 sequence: CASMLLGPTDTQYF. The CDR3 DNA sequence: TGCGCCAGCATGCTGCTAGGTCCGACAGATACGCAGTATTTT.

The chain is built from TRBV7-2 and TRBJ1-2; D not certain. V was pared by 0 bases and J by 0 bases, with 8 bases between. The CDR3 is made up of 15 amino acids. Germline values: CDR1 SGHTA, CDR2 FQGNSA. The CDR3 region has the DNA TGTGCCAGCAGCTTAGCCGCGGTAACTAACTATGGCTACACCTTC. It translates to CASSLAAVTNYGYTF.

The chain combines TRBV5-4 with TRBJ2-1; D uncertain. Germline V lookup: CDR1 SGHNT, CDR2 YYREEE (reference sequence). Between the trimmed V and J ends, which lost 5 bases and 9 bases, there was a span of 9 bases. This CDR3 contains 11 residues. The CDR3 nucleotides read TGTGCCAGCAGTCCAGGTGGTGAGCAGTTCTTC. Amino acid sequence: CASSPGGEQFF.

This chain connects TRBV7-3 to TRBJ2-5; possibly TRBD1 for D (6 bases). From germline, CDR1 is SGHTA and CDR2 FQGTGA. The CDR3 has 14 amino acids. V dropped 3 bases and J dropped 5 bases, with 13 bases sitting between them. This chain's CDR3 is CASSFAGAGETQYF. DNA of the CDR3: TGTGCCAGCAGCTTTGCAGGGGCCGGGGAGACCCAGTACTTC.

The chain uses TRBV6-5 and TRBJ1-3, with D tentatively TRBD1 (6 bases). The V gene's germline CDR1 is MNHEY and CDR2 SVGAGI. The CDR3 spans 15 residues. Trimming took 7 bases from V and 3 from J, leaving 16 bases between them. CDR3: CASTPAGAGGNTIYF. For the CDR3, the DNA is TGTGCCAGCACCCCCGCGGGGGCGGGTGGAAACACCATATATTTT.

A few counts support this clone. The V call is TRBV6-2 or TRBV6-3, the J call TRBJ1-5; 10 nucleotides align to TRBD1. CDR3 length: 16 residues. The V gene end was trimmed by 6 bases and the J gene end by 7 bases; junction bases not matched to a gene: 12. Per the germline V gene, CDR1 is MNHEY and CDR2 is SVGEGT. The DNA for the CDR3 is TGTGCCAGCAGCCCTGGGACAGGGGATAGCAGGCAGCCCCAGCATTTT. This sequence encodes CASSPGTGDSRQPQHF.

The genes are TRBV3-1 (or the pseudogene TRBV3-2) and TRBJ2-5; D is unclear. Trimming removed 6 bases at V and 9 bases at J, with 14 bases between. In germline, CDR1 is LGHDT, CDR2 YNNKEL (reference sequence). This CDR3 comprises 12 residues. The CDR3 here is CASRSEASAQYF. DNA for the CDR3: TGTGCCAGCAGGTCAGAGGCCAGTGCCCAGTACTTC.

V is TRBV7-9 and J is TRBJ2-7; weak D call: TRBD1 (6 bases). Looked up from germline, CDR1 is SEHNR and CDR2 is FQNEAQ (reference sequence). The CDR3 is 13 residues long. Trimming took off 3 bases at V and 5 bases at J, with 11 bases between the two ends. CDR3 sequence reads: CASSFTDSDEQYF. CDR3 sequence (DNA): TGTGCCAGCAGCTTCACGGACAGTGACGAGCAGTACTTC.

This clone has just one count. The gene calls are TRBV6-1 and TRBJ2-1; 11 bases are shared with TRBD2. Germline-derived CDR1 and CDR2 are MNHNS and SASEGT. V lost 2 bases and J lost 9; bases outside the gene matches: 9. The CDR3 has 16 amino acids. For the CDR3, the DNA is TGTGCCAGCAGTGAATATTTAGCGGGAGGGCACAGTGAGCAGTTCTTC. It yields the protein CASSEYLAGGHSEQFF.

This chain joins TRBV7-6 and TRBJ1-2; 8 bases agree with TRBD1. The trim removed 5 bases at V and 0 bases at J, leaving 5 bases unmatched. Germline CDR1 and CDR2: SGHVS and FNYEAQ. The CDR3 sequence is 15 residues long. DNA of the CDR3: TGTGCCAGCAGCCCCGACAGGGGCGCTAACTATGGCTACACCTTC. Amino acid sequence: CASSPDRGANYGYTF.

This chain connects TRBV2 to TRBJ1-4, with TRBD1 matching 7 bases. The CDR3 loop spans 14 amino acids. Trimming at V came to 6 bases and at J to 5 bases, leaving 6 bases not matched to a gene. Germline values: CDR1 SNHLY, CDR2 FYNNEI. The CDR3 region is CASRDDRVNEKLFF. CDR3 nucleotides: TGTGCCAGCAGAGATGACAGGGTCAATGAAAAACTGTTTTTT.

The CDR3 sequence: CASSLIDLAGVHEQFF. CDR3 nucleotides: TGTGCCAGCAGCTTGATTGATCTAGCGGGAGTGCATGAGCAGTTCTTC. The gene calls are TRBV5-8 and TRBJ2-1, with 10 bases identical to TRBD2. The germline V gene encodes CDR1 SGHTS and CDR2 YDEGEE. This CDR3 spans 16 amino acids. Germline trimming cut 1 base from V and 8 bases from J; bases unmatched to any gene: 9.

With regard to this clone: Mismatch with germline at one junction end may stem from a read error. J is TRBJ1-2 and V is TRBV7-9; D gene ambiguous. The CDR3 is 12 amino acids. In germline, CDR1 is SEHNR, CDR2 FQNEAQ (reference sequence). This CDR3 is CASSPWQRMAHF. The DNA of the CDR3 is TGTGCCAGCAGTCCATGGCAGAGGATGGCACACTTC.

This clone was recorded once. The genes are TRBV27 and TRBJ1-1; D is undetermined. This CDR3 contains 17 residues. Trimming removed 4 bases from V and 0 bases from J, with 18 bases in between. Germline V CDR1 and CDR2: MNHEY, SMNVEV (reference sequence). The CDR3 loop reads CASSYTGVSSMNTEAFF. The CDR3 DNA sequence: TGTGCCAGCAGTTACACCGGAGTCAGTTCCATGAACACTGAAGCTTTCTTT.

The rearrangement uses TRBV28 and TRBJ1-2; 10 bases fit TRBD1. The germline CDR1 and CDR2 sequences are MDHEN and SYDVKM. The CDR3 has 12 amino acids. V lost 6 bases to trimming and J lost 13 bases; unmatched junction nucleotides: 8. In nucleotides, the CDR3 is TGTGCCAGCAGCCCGGACAGGGGGGGAGGCACCTTC. Translated: CASSPDRGGGTF.

V and J are TRBV3-1 (or the pseudogene TRBV3-2) and TRBJ2-7; TRBD2 is a possible D gene (5 bases). The CDR3 loop spans 14 amino acids. V was cut by 5 bases and J by 2 bases, with 13 bases left in between. Germline lookup yields CDR1 LGHDT and CDR2 YNNKEL (reference sequence). CDR3 sequence: CASSDRDPPYEQYF. The CDR3, as DNA: TGTGCCAGCAGCGATCGGGATCCACCCTACGAGCAGTACTTC.

The chain has TRBV18 and TRBJ1-2, with 8 bases lining up with TRBD1. CDR1 KGHSH and CDR2 LQKENI come from the germline V gene. Trimming cost V 5 bases and J 0 bases; bases outside gene matches: 11. This CDR3 has 17 amino acids. In DNA form, the CDR3 reads TGTGCCAGCTCATCCACGGAGTCGACAGGGGCTAACTATGGCTACACCTTC. This sequence encodes CASSSTESTGANYGYTF.

A single count supports this clone. The chain combines TRBV13 with TRBJ1-5; 10 nucleotides match TRBD1. The V gene's germline CDR1 is PRHDT and CDR2 FYEKMQ (reference sequence). V lost 6 bases, J lost 4 bases, and 6 bases stayed unmatched. The CDR3 contains 15 residues. CDR3 amino acids: CASSPTGQGNQPQHF. Here the CDR3 DNA reads TGTGCCAGCAGTCCAACGGGACAGGGGAATCAGCCCCAGCATTTT.

The DNA of the CDR3 is TGTGCCAGCAGCTTAGGGGCAGGGGGATCCACTAATGAAAAACTGTTTTTT. Translation gives CASSLGAGGSTNEKLFF. The chain links TRBV7-9 to TRBJ1-4; the match to TRBD1 covers 7 bases. CDR1 and CDR2 (germline): SEHNR, FQNEAQ (reference sequence). Trimming took 1 base from V and 2 from J; bases not matched to a gene: 7. The CDR3 spans 17 residues.

This clone appeared a few times. The J gene is TRBJ2-3, the V gene TRBV5-5, with unresolved D. The CDR3 covers 15 residues. V was cut by 0 bases and J by 2 bases, with 10 bases left in between. CDR1 SGHKS and CDR2 YYEKEE come from the germline V gene (reference sequence). The CDR3 reads CASSLVVTYTDTQYF. The CDR3 DNA follows: TGTGCCAGCAGCTTGGTGGTGACTTACACAGATACGCAGTATTTT.

The chain couples TRBV18 to TRBJ1-1; 8 bases are a match to TRBD1. This CDR3 spans 15 amino acids. Germline-derived CDR1 and CDR2 are KGHSH and LQKENI. The V and J ends lost 5 bases and 4 bases, in that order; junction bases with no gene match: 9. CDR3 loop: CASSTGQGGSTEAFF. DNA for the CDR3: TGTGCCAGCTCAACAGGACAGGGTGGAAGCACTGAAGCTTTCTTT. Together with reference TRBV18 and TRBJ1-1, the CDR3 gives the full variable domain: NAGVMQNPRHLVRRRGQEARLRCSPMKGHSHVYWYRQLPEEGLKFMVYLQKENIIDESGMPKERFSAEFPKEGPSILRIQQVVRGDSAAYFCASSTGQGGSTEAFFGQGTRLTVV.